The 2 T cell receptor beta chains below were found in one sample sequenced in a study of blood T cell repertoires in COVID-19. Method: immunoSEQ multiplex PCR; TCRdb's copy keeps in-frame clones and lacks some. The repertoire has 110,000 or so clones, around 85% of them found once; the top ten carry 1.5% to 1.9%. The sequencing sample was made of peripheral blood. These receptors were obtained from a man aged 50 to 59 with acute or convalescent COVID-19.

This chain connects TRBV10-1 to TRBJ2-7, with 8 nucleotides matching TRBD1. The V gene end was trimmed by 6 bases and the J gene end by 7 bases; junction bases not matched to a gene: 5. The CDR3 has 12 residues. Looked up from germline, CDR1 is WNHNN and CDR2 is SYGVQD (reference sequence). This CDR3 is CASSGDRREQYV. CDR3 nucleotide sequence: TGCGCCAGCAGCGGGGACAGGCGGGAGCAGTACGTC.

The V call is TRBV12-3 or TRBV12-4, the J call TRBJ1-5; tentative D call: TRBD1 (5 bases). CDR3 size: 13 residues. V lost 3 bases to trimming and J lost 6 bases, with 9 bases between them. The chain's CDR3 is CASSFQGGQPQHF. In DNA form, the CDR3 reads TGTGCCAGCAGTTTCCAGGGCGGTCAGCCCCAGCATTTT.